This T cell receptor beta chain was found in a study of OX40 agonist ivuxolimab in advanced cancers. The wider study: Treatment received earlier with anti-PD-1, anti-PD-L1 or anti-CTLA-4 agents was allowed, and 40% had some.

The table came from immunoSEQ multiplex PCR; TCRdb's copy has only in-frame clones and leaves some out. The sample consists of 57,000 or so clones, 70% to 90% of them appearing once. The TCR was taken from an adult with an advanced solid tumor such as melanoma, head and neck, liver or kidney cancer. Sequencing used CD4+ or CD8+ T cells sorted from blood, obtained in a trial of the OX40 agonist ivuxolimab.

CDR3 nucleotides: TGTGCCAGCAGTGGGCGCCGGGACTCCCGGGAGTTCTTC. This translates into CASSGRRDSREFF. The chain joins TRBV6-4 to TRBJ2-1, with D perhaps matching TRBD2 (6 bases). V shed 4 bases and J shed 14 bases, with 18 bases lying between them. The CDR3 runs 13 residues. Germline CDR1 is MRHNA and CDR2 is SNTAGT.